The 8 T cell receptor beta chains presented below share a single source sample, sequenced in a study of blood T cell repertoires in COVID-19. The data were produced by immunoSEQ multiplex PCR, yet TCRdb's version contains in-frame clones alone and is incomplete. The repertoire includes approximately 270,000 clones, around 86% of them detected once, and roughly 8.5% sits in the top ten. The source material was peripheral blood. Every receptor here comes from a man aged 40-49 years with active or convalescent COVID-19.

In DNA form, the CDR3 reads TGTGCCAGCAGCGGCGGGAGGGCCACAGATACGCAGTATTTT. It specifies CASSGGRATDTQYF. This rearrangement joins TRBV9 to TRBJ2-3; 9 positions match TRBD2. Germline values: CDR1 SGDLS, CDR2 YYNGEE. CDR3 size: 14 residues. V lost 3 bases to trimming and J lost 2 bases; unmatched junction nucleotides: 1.

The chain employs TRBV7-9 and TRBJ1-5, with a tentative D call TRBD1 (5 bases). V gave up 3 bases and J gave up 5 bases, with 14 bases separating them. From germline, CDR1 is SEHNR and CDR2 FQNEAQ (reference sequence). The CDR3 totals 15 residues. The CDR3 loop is CASSLGQGWDQPQHF. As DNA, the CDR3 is TGTGCCAGCAGCTTGGGGCAGGGATGGGATCAGCCCCAGCATTTT.

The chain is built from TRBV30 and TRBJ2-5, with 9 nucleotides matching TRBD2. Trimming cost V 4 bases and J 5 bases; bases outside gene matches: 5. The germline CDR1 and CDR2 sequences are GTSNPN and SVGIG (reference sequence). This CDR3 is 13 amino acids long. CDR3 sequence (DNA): TGTGCCTGGATGGTAGCGGGAGTGGAGACCCAGTACTTC. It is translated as CAWMVAGVETQYF.

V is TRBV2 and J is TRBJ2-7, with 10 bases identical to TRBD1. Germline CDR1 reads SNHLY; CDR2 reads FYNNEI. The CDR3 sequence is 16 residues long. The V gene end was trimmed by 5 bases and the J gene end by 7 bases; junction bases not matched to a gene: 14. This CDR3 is CASSRSSRDRGDEQYF. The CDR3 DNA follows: TGTGCCAGCAGTCGCTCGTCCCGGGACAGGGGAGATGAGCAGTACTTC.

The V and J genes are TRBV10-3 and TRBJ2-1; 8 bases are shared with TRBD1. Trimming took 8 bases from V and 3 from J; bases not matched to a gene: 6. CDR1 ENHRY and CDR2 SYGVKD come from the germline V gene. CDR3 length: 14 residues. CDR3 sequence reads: CAIPGGPDYNEQFF. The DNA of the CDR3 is TGTGCCATCCCAGGGGGCCCCGACTACAATGAGCAGTTCTTC.

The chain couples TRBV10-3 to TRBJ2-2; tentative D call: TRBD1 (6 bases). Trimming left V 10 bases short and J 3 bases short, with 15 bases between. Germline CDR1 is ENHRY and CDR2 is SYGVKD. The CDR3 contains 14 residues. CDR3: CATRPGQDTGELFF. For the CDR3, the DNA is TGTGCCACCCGACCGGGACAAGACACCGGGGAGCTGTTTTTT.

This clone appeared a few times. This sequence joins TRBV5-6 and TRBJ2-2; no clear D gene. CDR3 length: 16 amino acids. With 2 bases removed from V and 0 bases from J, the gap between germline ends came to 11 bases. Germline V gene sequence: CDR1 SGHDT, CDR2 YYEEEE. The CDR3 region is CASSFWYTPNTGELFF. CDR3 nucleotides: TGTGCCAGCAGCTTCTGGTACACCCCGAACACCGGGGAGCTGTTTTTT.

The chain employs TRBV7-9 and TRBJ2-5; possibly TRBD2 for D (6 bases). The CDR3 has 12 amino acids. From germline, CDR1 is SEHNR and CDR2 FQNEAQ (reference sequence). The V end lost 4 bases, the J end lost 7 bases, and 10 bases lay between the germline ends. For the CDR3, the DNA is TGTGCCAGCAGCTCGGAGGAGGGGACCCAGTACTTC. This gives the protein CASSSEEGTQYF.